Sequencing of this T cell receptor (beta chain) was carried out in a study of CD8 T cells in Susac syndrome. Regarding this clonotype: Its antigen is unidentified.

Reverse transcription of about 0.5 to 1 ug RNA was carried out with random hexamers. TCR beta CDR3 was amplified by immunoSEQ multiplex PCR. This amplification extended across 54 Vbeta and 13 Jbeta segments. TCRdb redid the calling of the immunoSEQ multiplex PCR reads with MiXCR, one entry per CDR3 protein. This table has some 90,000 distinct CDR3 sequences, roughly 93% appearing once. Study outcomes and limitations: As acknowledged by the study, its TCR sequencing and HLA analysis included a relatively small number of individuals.

Negative isolation yielded the CD8+ and CD4+ T cells, while FACS enriched the TEMRA cells. The CDR3 covers 16 residues. Deletions cut 4 bases from V and 5 bases from J, with 20 bases between. The V gene's germline CDR1 is LGHDT and CDR2 YNNKEL (reference sequence). The clonotype was recovered from a human donor in good health. The chain has TRBV3-1 and TRBJ1-1; D is unclear. Source material: CD8+ T cells from PBMCs. CDR3 in amino acids: CASSRSPWSIGTEAFF. The CDR3, as DNA: TGTGCCAGCAGCCGTTCCCCGTGGTCAATCGGGACTGAAGCTTTCTTT.